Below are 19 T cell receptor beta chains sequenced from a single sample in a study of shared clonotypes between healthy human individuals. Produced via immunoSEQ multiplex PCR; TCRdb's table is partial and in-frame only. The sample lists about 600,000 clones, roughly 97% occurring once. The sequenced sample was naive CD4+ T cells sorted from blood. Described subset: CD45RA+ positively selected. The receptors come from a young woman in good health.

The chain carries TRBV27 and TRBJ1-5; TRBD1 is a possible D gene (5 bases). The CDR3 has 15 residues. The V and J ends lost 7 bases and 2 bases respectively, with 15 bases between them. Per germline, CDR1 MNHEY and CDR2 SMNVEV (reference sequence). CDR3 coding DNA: TGTGCCAGCACCCCTGCGGGGGGTGGCAATCAGCCCCAGCATTTT. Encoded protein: CASTPAGGGNQPQHF.

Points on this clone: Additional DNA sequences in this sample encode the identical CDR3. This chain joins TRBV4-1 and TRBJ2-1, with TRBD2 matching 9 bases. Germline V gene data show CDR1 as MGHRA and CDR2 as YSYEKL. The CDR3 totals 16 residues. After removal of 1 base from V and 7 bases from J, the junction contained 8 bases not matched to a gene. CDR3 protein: CASSQGRAGGRNEQFF. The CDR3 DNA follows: TGCGCCAGCAGCCAAGGGAGAGCGGGAGGTAGGAATGAGCAGTTCTTC.

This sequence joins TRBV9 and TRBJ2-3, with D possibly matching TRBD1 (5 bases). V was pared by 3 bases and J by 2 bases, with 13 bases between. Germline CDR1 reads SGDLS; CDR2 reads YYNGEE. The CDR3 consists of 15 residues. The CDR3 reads CASSGPGQPTDTQYF. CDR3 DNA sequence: TGTGCCAGCAGCGGGCCCGGACAACCCACAGATACGCAGTATTTT.

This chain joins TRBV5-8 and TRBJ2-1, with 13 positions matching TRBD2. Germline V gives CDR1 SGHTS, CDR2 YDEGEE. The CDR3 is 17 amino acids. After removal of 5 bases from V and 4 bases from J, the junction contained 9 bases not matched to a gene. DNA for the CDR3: TGTGCCAGCAGTGTAGGACTAGCGGGAGTGGGTTACAATGAGCAGTTCTTC. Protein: CASSVGLAGVGYNEQFF.

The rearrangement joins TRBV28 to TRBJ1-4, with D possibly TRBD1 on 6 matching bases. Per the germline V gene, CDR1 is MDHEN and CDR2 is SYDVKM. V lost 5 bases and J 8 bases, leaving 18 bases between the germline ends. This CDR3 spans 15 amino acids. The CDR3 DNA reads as TGTGCCAGCAGTACCACCGGGACAAAGGAAGAAAAACTGTTTTTT. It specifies CASSTTGTKEEKLFF. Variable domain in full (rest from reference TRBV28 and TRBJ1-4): DVKVTQSSRYLVKRTGEKVFLECVQDMDHENMFWYRQDPGLGLRLIYFSYDVKMKEKGDIPEGYSVSREKKERFSLILESASTNQTSMYLCASSTTGTKEEKLFFGSGTQLSVL.

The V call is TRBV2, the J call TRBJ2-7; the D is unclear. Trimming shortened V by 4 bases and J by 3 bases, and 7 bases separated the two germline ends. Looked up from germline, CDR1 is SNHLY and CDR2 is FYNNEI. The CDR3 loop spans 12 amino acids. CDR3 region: CASSGAVYEQYF. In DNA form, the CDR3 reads TGTGCCAGCAGTGGGGCTGTCTACGAGCAGTACTTC.

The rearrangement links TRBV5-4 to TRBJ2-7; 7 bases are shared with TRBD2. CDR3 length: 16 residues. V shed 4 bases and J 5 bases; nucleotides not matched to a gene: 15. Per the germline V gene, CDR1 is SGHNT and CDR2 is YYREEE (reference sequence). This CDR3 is CASSQWGGRRDDEQYF. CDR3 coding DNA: TGTGCCAGCAGCCAATGGGGGGGGAGGAGGGACGACGAGCAGTACTTC.

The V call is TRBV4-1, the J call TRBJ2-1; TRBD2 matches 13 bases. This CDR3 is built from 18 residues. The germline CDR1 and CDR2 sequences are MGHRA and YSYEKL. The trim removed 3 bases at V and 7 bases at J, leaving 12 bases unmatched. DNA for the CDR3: TGCGCCAGCAGCCACGGACTAGCGGGAGACGGGTGGGGGAATGAGCAGTTCTTC. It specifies CASSHGLAGDGWGNEQFF.

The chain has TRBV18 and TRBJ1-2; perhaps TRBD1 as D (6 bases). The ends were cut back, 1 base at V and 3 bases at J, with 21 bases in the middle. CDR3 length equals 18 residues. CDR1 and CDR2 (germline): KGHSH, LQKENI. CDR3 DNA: TGTGCCAGCTCACCACAGTCGACAGGACAAGGACTACACTATGGCTACACCTTC. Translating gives CASSPQSTGQGLHYGYTF.

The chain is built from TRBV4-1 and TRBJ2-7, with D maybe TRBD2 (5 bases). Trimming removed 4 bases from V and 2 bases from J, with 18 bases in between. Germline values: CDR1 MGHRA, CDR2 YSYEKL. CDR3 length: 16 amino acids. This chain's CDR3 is CASSLSLSEGPYEQYF. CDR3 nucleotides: TGCGCCAGCAGCCTAAGTCTCTCAGAGGGTCCCTACGAGCAGTACTTC.

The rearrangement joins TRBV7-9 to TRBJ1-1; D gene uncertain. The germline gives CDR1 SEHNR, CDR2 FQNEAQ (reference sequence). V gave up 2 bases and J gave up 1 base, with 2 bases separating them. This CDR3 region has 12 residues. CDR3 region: CASSLQNTEAFF. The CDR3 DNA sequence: TGTGCCAGCAGCTTACAGAACACTGAAGCTTTCTTT.

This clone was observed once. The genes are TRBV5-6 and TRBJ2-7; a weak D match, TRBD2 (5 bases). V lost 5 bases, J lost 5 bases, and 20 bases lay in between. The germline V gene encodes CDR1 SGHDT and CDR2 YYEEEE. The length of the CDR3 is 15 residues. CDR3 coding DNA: TGTGCCAGCAGTCAGGACTCCTCCACCGACCACGAGCAGTACTTC. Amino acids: CASSQDSSTDHEQYF.

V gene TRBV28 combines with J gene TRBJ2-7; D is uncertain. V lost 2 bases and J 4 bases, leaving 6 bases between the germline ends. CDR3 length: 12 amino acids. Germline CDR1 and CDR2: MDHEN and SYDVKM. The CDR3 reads CASSLDAYEQYF. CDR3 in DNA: TGTGCCAGCAGTTTAGACGCGTACGAGCAGTACTTC.

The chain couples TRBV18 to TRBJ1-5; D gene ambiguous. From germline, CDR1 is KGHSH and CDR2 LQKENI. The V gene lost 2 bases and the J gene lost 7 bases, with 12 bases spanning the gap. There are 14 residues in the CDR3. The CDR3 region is CASSPEGRGQPQHF. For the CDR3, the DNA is TGTGCCAGCTCACCAGAGGGTCGTGGGCAGCCCCAGCATTTT.

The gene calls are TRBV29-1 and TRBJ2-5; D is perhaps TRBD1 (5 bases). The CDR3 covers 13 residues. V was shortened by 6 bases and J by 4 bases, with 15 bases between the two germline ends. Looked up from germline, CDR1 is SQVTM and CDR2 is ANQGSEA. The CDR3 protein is CSVILGAPETQYF. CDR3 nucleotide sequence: TGCAGCGTCATTTTAGGGGCTCCAGAGACCCAGTACTTC.

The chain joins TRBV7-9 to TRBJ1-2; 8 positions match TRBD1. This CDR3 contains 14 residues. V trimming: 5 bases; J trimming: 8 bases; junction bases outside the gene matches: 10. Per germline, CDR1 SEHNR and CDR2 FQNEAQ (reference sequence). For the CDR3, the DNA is TGTGCCAGCAGCCCACTCCGACAGGGGAAGGGCTACACCTTC. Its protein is CASSPLRQGKGYTF.

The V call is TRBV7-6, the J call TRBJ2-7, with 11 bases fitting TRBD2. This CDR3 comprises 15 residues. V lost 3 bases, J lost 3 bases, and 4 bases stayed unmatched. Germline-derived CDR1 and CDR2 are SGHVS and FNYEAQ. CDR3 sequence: CASSLRLAGNYEQYF. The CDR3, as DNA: TGTGCCAGCAGCTTGAGACTAGCGGGAAACTACGAGCAGTACTTC.

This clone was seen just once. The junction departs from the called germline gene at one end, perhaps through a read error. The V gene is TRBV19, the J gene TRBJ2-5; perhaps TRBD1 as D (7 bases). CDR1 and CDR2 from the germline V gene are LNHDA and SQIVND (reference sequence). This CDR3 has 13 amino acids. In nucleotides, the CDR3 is TGTGCCAGTAGGATAGCAGGGGGAGGGACCCAGTACTTC. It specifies CASRIAGGGTQYF.

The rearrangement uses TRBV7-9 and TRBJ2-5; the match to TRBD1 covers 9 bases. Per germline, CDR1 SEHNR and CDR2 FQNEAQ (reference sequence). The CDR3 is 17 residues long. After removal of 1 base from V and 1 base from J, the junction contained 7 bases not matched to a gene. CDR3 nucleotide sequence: TGTGCCAGCAGCTTAGTTCTCGGACAGGGGATCCAAGAGACCCAGTACTTC. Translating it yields CASSLVLGQGIQETQYF.